Listed below are T cell receptor beta chains from one sample, sequenced in a study of blood T cell repertoires in COVID-19. Assay: immunoSEQ multiplex PCR; the TCRdb copy retains only in-frame clones and omits some. The sample records roughly 250,000 clones, around nine tenths being singletons. The sequenced sample was PBMCs or T cells enriched from blood (not recorded which). These receptors all come from a young woman who had recovered from COVID-19. Each CDR3 is given with its conserved first and last residue. The D gene is left open where the match is weak. Some rows mark clone size as missing; the rest say once, few, many or name a class of expanded clone.

>.|TRBV6-5|.|TRBJ2-7
CASSSGGTNYEQYF
TGTGCCAGCAGTTCAGGTGGAACAAACTACGAGCAGTACTTC
>TRBD1|TRBV3-1/TRBV3-2|.|TRBJ1-2
CASSPLRDSRSGGYTF
TGTGCCAGCAGCCCGTTAAGGGACAGTCGGTCGGGTGGCTACACCTTC
>.|TRBV2|once|TRBJ1-3
CASSAGAVGTIYF
TGTGCCAGCAGTGCAGGGGCCGTGGGTACCATATATTTT
>TRBD2|TRBV4-3|.|TRBJ2-4
CASSQAPSGGAGIQYF
TGCGCCAGCAGCCAAGCCCCTAGCGGGGGGGCAGGCATTCAGTACTTC
>.|TRBV14|.|TRBJ1-1
CASSQDRVNTEAFF
TGTGCCAGCAGCCAAGATCGGGTGAACACTGAAGCTTTCTTT
>.|TRBV28|.|TRBJ2-3
CASTEGVTDTQYF
TGTGCCAGCACAGAGGGGGTCACAGATACGCAGTATTTT
>.|TRBV7-3|.|TRBJ1-1
CASSLTMGVEAFF
TGTGCCAGCAGCTTAACAATGGGAGTTGAAGCTTTCTTT
>TRBD1|TRBV7-9|.|TRBJ2-7
CASSSTGDEQYF
TGTGCCAGCAGCTCCACAGGGGACGAGCAGTACTTC
>TRBD1|TRBV19|.|TRBJ1-2
CASRRTGTDGYTF
TGTGCCAGTAGGAGGACAGGGACGGATGGCTACACCTTC
>.|TRBV21-1|.|TRBJ1-1
CASTKRGQTEAFF
TGTGCCAGCACAAAGAGAGGGCAAACTGAAGCTTTCTTT
>TRBD1|TRBV19|.|TRBJ1-2
CASSIQGVRGYTF
TGTGCCAGTAGTATTCAGGGGGTCCGAGGCTACACCTTC
>TRBD1|TRBV4-3|.|TRBJ2-7
CASSQGSGTDLDEQYF
TGCGCCAGCAGCCAGGGTTCCGGGACAGACCTTGACGAGCAGTACTTC
>TRBD1|TRBV5-1|.|TRBJ1-2
CASSRDRANYGYTF
TGCGCCAGCAGCCGGGACAGAGCAAACTATGGCTACACCTTC
>.|TRBV6-5|few|TRBJ2-3
CASRPGSAGTDTQYF
TGTGCCAGCCGTCCGGGTTCGGCGGGCACAGATACGCAGTATTTT
>.|TRBV25-1|once|TRBJ2-4
CASSESVSQRTKNIQYF
TGTGCCAGCAGTGAATCGGTTTCTCAACGAACCAAAAACATTCAGTACTTC
>TRBD2|TRBV2|few|TRBJ2-2
CASYPSGSAGELFF
TGTGCCAGCTACCCTAGCGGGAGCGCCGGGGAGCTGTTTTTT
>TRBD1|TRBV10-3|.|TRBJ2-2
CAISDGQGGTGELFF
TGTGCCATCAGTGACGGACAGGGCGGGACCGGGGAGCTGTTTTTT
>.|TRBV24-1|.|TRBJ2-7
CATSDARGYEQYF
TGTGCCACCAGTGACGCGCGGGGCTACGAGCAGTACTTC
>TRBD1|TRBV7-2|.|TRBJ1-2
CASSLTGAANYGYTF
TGTGCCAGCAGCTTAACAGGGGCCGCTAACTATGGCTACACCTTC
>TRBD2|TRBV7-3|.|TRBJ2-1
CASSRLAGVIDEQFF
TGTGCCAGCAGCCGTCTAGCGGGAGTTATCGATGAGCAGTTCTTC
>.|TRBV9|.|TRBJ1-1
CASSVDGVNTEAFF
TGTGCCAGCAGCGTAGACGGGGTGAACACTGAAGCTTTCTTT
>TRBD2|TRBV5-1|once|TRBJ2-2
CASSPRLAGDTGELFF
TGCGCCAGCAGCCCCCGACTAGCGGGGGACACCGGGGAGCTGTTTTTT
>.|TRBV6-5|.|TRBJ1-5
CASSYVQGSNQPQHF
TGTGCCAGCAGTTACGTACAGGGCAGCAATCAGCCCCAGCATTTT
>.|TRBV7-6|.|TRBJ2-1
CASSLGTGNEQFF
TGTGCCAGCAGCTTAGGCACAGGGAATGAGCAGTTCTTC
>.|TRBV5-1|.|TRBJ1-1
CASSFRGDERAFF
TGCGCCAGCAGCTTTAGGGGCGACGAGCGAGCTTTCTTT
>.|TRBV7-9|.|TRBJ1-5
CASSPRGGGEQPQHF
TGTGCCAGCAGCCCACGTGGCGGGGGCGAGCAGCCCCAGCATTTT
>.|TRBV9|.|TRBJ2-1
CASSTLAGELEQFF
TGTGCCAGCAGCACCCTTGCAGGGGAACTTGAGCAGTTCTTC
>TRBD1|TRBV10-3|.|TRBJ2-5
CAISDQGALETQYF
TGTGCCATCAGTGACCAGGGGGCATTGGAGACCCAGTACTTC
>TRBD1|TRBV13|.|TRBJ2-1
CASSLATGVEQFF
TGTGCCAGCAGCTTAGCGACAGGGGTTGAGCAGTTCTTC
>.|TRBV19|.|TRBJ1-5
CASDGGNQPQHF
TGTGCCAGTGACGGGGGTAATCAGCCCCAGCATTTT
>TRBD1|TRBV6-5|once|TRBJ1-4
CASALEQGPSEKLFF
TGTGCCAGCGCTCTCGAACAGGGGCCGTCAGAAAAACTGTTTTTT
>TRBD1|TRBV19|few|TRBJ2-1
CASSTTGGIANEQFF
TGTGCCAGTAGTACAACAGGGGGCATAGCGAATGAGCAGTTCTTC
>TRBD2|TRBV2|.|TRBJ2-1
CASSDQREEDEQFF
TGTGCCAGCAGTGACCAGCGGGAGGAAGATGAGCAGTTCTTC
>TRBD1|TRBV11-2|.|TRBJ1-5
CASSKHSGGTQHF
TGTGCCAGCAGCAAACATTCAGGGGGAACCCAGCATTTT
>TRBD1|TRBV7-9|.|TRBJ2-1
CASRPTGANNEQFF
TGTGCCAGCAGGCCGACAGGGGCGAACAATGAGCAGTTCTTC
>TRBD1|TRBV5-1|.|TRBJ1-2
CASSHETGVGPGIYGYTF
TGCGCCAGCAGCCACGAAACAGGGGTTGGGCCAGGGATCTATGGCTACACCTTC
>.|TRBV19|.|TRBJ1-2
CASSIEYGPRGSIF
TGTGCCAGTAGTATAGAATACGGGCCGCGTGGGAGTATCTTC
>.|TRBV19|.|TRBJ1-5
CASSKSERTLGQPQHF
TGTGCCAGTAGTAAGAGTGAGAGGACACTCGGGCAGCCCCAGCATTTT
>.|TRBV13|.|TRBJ2-3
CASSLLGLATSTDTQYF
TGTGCCAGCAGCTTATTAGGGCTAGCGACTAGCACAGATACGCAGTATTTT
>TRBD2|TRBV5-1|.|TRBJ2-3
CASSEAGLWTADTQYF
TGCGCCAGCAGTGAAGCGGGGTTATGGACGGCAGATACGCAGTATTTT
>.|TRBV14|.|TRBJ1-4
CASSQAPTLGGEKLFF
TGTGCCAGCAGCCAAGCTCCAACGTTAGGAGGTGAAAAACTGTTTTTT
>TRBD1|TRBV7-9|.|TRBJ2-7
CASSTGTGTYEQYF
TGTGCCAGCAGCACCGGGACAGGGACCTACGAGCAGTACTTC
>.|TRBV24-1|.|TRBJ1-2
CATTRGSLTGGYTF
TGTGCCACCACACGGGGCAGTCTTACAGGGGGCTACACCTTC
>TRBD1|TRBV24-1|.|TRBJ2-1
CATSDFRQGAVNEQFF
TGTGCCACCAGTGATTTTAGGCAGGGGGCTGTCAATGAGCAGTTCTTC
>TRBD1|TRBV7-6|.|TRBJ2-7
CASSASTGGVCEQYF
TGTGCCAGCAGCGCTTCGACAGGGGGCGTCTGTGAGCAGTACTTC
>.|TRBV15|.|TRBJ1-1
CATSRELGANTEAFF
TGTGCCACCAGCAGAGAACTGGGGGCGAACACTGAAGCTTTCTTT
>TRBD1|TRBV19|.|TRBJ1-6
CASGQAPNSPLHF
TGTGCCAGCGGACAGGCCCCAAATTCACCCCTCCACTTT
>.|TRBV21-1|.|TRBJ2-5
CASSKVCGSPQETQYF
TGTGCCAGCAGCAAAGTTTGCGGTAGTCCGCAAGAGACCCAGTACTTC
>.|TRBV7-8|once|TRBJ1-2
CASSPQSVVSGYTF
TGTGCCAGCAGCCCGCAGAGCGTAGTGAGTGGCTACACCTTC